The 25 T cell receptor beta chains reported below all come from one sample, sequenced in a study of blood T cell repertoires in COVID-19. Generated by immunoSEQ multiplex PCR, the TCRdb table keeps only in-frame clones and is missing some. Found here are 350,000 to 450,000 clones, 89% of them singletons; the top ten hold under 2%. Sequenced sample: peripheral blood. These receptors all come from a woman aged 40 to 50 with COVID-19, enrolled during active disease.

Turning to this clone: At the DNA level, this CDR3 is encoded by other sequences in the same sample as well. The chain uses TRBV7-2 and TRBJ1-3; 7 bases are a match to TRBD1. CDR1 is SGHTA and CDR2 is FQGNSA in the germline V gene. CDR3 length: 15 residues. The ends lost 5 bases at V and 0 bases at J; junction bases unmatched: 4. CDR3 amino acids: CASSLGTVSGNTIYF. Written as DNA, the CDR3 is TGTGCCAGCAGCCTCGGGACAGTCTCTGGAAACACCATATATTTT. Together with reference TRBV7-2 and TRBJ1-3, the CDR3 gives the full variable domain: GAGVSQSPSNKVTEKGKDVELRCDPISGHTALYWYRQSLGQGLEFLIYFQGNSAPDKSGLPSDRFSAERTGGSVSTLTIQRTQQEDSAVYLCASSLGTVSGNTIYFGEGSWLTVV.

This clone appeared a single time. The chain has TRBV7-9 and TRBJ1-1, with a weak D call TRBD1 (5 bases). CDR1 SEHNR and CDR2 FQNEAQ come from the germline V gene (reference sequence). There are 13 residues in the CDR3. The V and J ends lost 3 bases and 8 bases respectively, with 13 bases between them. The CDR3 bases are TGTGCCAGCAGCTTTGACAGACCGACAGAAGCTTTCTTT. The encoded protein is CASSFDRPTEAFF.

DNA of the CDR3: TGTGCCAGCAGTCCGCGCGGGTACCCCAGAGCTTTCTTT. It specifies CASSPRGYPRAFF. The V call is TRBV7-9, the J call TRBJ1-1; D not certain. In germline, CDR1 is SEHNR, CDR2 FQNEAQ (reference sequence). There are 13 residues in the CDR3. V lost 6 bases and J 10 bases, leaving 18 bases between the germline ends.

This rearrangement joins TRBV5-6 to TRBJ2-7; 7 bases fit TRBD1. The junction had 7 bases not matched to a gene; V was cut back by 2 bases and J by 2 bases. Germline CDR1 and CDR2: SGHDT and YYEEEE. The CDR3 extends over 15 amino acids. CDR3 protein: CASSLTGDVPYEQYF. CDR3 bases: TGTGCCAGCAGCTTAACAGGGGATGTACCCTACGAGCAGTACTTC.

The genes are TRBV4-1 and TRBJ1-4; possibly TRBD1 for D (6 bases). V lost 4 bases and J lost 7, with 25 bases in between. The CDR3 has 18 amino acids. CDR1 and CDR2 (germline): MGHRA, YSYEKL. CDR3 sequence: CASSPLQGSNSPVEKLFF. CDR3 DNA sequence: TGCGCCAGCAGCCCGCTTCAGGGGTCGAATTCCCCAGTTGAAAAACTGTTTTTT.

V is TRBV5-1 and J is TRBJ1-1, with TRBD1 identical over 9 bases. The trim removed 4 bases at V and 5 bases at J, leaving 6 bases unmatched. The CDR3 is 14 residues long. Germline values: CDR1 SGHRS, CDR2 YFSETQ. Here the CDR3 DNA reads TGCGCCAGCAGCCCCGGGACAGGGTTGACTGAAGCTTTCTTT. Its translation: CASSPGTGLTEAFF.

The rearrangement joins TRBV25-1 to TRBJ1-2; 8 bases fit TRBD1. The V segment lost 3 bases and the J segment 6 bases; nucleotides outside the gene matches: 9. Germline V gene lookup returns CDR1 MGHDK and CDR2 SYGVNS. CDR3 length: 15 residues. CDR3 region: CASSDPRTGSNGYTF. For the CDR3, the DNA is TGTGCCAGCAGTGATCCTCGGACAGGGAGTAATGGCTACACCTTC.

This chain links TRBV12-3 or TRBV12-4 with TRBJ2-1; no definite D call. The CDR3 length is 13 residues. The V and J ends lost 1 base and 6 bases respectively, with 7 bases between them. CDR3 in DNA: TGTGCCAGCAGTTTAGTACCCAGCAATGAGCAGTTCTTC. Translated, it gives CASSLVPSNEQFF.

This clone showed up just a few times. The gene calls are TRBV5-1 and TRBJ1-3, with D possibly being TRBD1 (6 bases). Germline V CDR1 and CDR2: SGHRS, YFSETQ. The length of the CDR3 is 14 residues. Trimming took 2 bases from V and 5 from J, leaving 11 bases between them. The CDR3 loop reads CASSFGQQRNTIYF. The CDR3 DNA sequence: TGCGCCAGCAGCTTCGGACAGCAGAGAAACACCATATATTTT. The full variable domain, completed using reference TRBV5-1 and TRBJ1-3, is KAGVTQTPRYLIKTRGQQVTLSCSPISGHRSVSWYQQTPGQGLQFLFEYFSETQRNKGNFPGRFSGRQFSNSRSEMNVSTLELGDSALYLCASSFGQQRNTIYFGEGSWLTVV.

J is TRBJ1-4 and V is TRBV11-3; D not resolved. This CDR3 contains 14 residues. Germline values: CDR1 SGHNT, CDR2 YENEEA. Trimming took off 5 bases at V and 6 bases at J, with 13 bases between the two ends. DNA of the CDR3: TGTGCCAGCAGCGCGGGCCTAAGGGATGAAAAACTGTTTTTT. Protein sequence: CASSAGLRDEKLFF.

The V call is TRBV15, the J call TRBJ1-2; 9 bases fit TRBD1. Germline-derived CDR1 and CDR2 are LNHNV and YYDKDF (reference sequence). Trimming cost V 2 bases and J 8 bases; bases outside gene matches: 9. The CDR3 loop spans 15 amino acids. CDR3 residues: CATSRPLQGAWGYTF. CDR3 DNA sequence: TGTGCCACCAGCAGACCTCTACAGGGGGCCTGGGGCTACACCTTC.

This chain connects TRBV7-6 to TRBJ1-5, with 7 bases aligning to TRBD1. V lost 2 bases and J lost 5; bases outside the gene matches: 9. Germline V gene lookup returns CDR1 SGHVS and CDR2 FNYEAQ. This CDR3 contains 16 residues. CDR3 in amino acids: CASSLLGGTAYQPQHF. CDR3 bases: TGTGCCAGCAGCTTATTAGGAGGGACAGCCTATCAGCCCCAGCATTTT.

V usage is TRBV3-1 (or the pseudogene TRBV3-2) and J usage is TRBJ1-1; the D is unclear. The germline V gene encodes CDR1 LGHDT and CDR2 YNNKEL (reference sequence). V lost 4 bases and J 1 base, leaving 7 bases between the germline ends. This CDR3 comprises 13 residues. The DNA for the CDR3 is TGTGCCAGCAGCCTAGCCCCGAACACTGAAGCTTTCTTT. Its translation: CASSLAPNTEAFF.

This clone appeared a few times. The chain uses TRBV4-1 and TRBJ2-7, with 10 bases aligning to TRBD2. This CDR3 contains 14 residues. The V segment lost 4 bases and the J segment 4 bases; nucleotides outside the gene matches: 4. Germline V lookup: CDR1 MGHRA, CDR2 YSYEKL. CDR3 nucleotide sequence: TGCGCCAGCAGCCCTGGGACTAGCGCGTACGAGCAGTACTTC. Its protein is CASSPGTSAYEQYF.

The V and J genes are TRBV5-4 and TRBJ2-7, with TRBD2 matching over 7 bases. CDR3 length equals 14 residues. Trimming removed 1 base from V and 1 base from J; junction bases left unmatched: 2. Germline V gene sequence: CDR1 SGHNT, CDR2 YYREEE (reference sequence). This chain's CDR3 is CASSLWTRSYEQYF. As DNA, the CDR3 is TGTGCCAGCAGCTTGTGGACTAGATCCTACGAGCAGTACTTC.

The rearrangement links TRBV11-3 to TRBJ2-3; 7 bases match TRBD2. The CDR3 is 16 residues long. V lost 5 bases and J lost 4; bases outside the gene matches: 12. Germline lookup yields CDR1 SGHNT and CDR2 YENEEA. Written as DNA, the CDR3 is TGTGCCAGCAGCCCCGGACCGGGGGGTATCCCAGATACGCAGTATTTT. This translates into CASSPGPGGIPDTQYF.

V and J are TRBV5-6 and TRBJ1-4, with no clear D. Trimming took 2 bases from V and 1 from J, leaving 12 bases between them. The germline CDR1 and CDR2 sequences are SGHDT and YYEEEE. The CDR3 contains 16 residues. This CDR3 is CASSFLVLGTNEKLFF. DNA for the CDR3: TGTGCCAGCAGCTTCTTAGTACTCGGAACTAATGAAAAACTGTTTTTT.

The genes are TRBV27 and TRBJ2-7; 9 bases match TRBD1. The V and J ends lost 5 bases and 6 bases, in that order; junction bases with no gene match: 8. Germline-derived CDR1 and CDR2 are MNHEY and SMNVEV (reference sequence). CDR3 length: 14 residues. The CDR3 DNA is TGTGCCAGCAGTCCCATACAGGGGGCTATCGAGCAGTACTTC. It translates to CASSPIQGAIEQYF.

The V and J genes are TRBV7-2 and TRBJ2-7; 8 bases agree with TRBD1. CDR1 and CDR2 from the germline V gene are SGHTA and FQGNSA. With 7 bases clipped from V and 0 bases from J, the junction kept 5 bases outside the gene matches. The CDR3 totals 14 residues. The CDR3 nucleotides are TGTGCCAGCACCAGGACAGGGAGCTCCTACGAGCAGTACTTC. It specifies CASTRTGSSYEQYF.

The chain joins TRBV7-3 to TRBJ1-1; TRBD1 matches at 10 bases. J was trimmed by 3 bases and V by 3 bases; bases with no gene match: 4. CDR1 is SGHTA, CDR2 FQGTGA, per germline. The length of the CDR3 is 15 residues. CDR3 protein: CASSLTGGGYTEAFF. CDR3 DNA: TGTGCCAGCAGCTTGACAGGGGGCGGGTACACTGAAGCTTTCTTT.

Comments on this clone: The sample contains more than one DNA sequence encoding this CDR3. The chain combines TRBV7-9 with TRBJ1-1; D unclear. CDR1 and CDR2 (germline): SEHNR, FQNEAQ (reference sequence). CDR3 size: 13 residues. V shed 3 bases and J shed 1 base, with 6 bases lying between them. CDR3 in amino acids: CASSFEGNTEAFF. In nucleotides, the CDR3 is TGTGCCAGCAGCTTCGAGGGGAACACTGAAGCTTTCTTT.

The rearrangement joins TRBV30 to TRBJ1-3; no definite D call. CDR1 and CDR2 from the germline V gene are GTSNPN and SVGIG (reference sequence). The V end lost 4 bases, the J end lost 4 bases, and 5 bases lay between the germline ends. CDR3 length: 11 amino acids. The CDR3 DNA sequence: TGTGCCTGGAAGAGGGGAAACACCATATATTTT. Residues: CAWKRGNTIYF.

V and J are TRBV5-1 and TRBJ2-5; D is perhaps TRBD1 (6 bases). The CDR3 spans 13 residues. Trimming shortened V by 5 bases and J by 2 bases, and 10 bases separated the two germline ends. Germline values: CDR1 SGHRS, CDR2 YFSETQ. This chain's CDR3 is CASRETGQETQYF. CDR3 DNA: TGCGCCAGCAGGGAGACAGGTCAAGAGACCCAGTACTTC.

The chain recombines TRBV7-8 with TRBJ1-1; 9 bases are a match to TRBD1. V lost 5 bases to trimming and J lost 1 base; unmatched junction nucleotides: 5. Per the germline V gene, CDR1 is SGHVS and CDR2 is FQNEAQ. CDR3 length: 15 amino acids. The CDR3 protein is CASSLRDRANTEAFF. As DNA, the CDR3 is TGTGCCAGCAGCCTCCGGGACAGGGCGAACACTGAAGCTTTCTTT. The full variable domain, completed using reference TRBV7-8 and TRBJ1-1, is GAGVSQSPRYKVAKRGQDVALRCDPISGHVSLFWYQQALGQGPEFLTYFQNEAQLDKSGLPSDRFFAERPEGSVSTLKIQRTQQEDSAVYLCASSLRDRANTEAFFGQGTRLTVV.

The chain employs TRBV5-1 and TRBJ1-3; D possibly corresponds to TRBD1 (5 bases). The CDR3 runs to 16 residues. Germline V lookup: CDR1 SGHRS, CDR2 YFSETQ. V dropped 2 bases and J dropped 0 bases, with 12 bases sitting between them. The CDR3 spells CASSFSGETSGNTIYF. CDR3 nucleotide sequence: TGCGCCAGCAGCTTCTCGGGGGAGACCTCTGGAAACACCATATATTTT.